A single sample gave rise to the 10 T cell receptor beta chains below, sequenced in a study of neurological immune-mediated disorders. TCRdb reanalysed the 5' RACE reads using MiXCR and keeps one entry per CDR3 protein. The sample holds over 35,000 distinct CDR3 sequences, around 2.5% seen once. The specimen sequenced was PBMCs. All receptors come from a man in his thirties or forties with multiple sclerosis.

This clonotype occurred many times. This chain links TRBV5-1 with TRBJ1-1; weak D call: TRBD1 (5 bases). CDR1 SGHRS and CDR2 YFSETQ come from the germline V gene. This CDR3 has 14 amino acids. V dropped 4 bases and J dropped 1 base, with 11 bases sitting between them. CDR3 sequence reads: CASSQATANTEAFF. The CDR3, as DNA: TGCGCCAGCAGCCAGGCGACAGCGAACACTGAAGCTTTCTTT.

This clonotype turned up a few times. The chain links TRBV12-3 or TRBV12-4 to TRBJ2-7; unclear D gene. There are 14 residues in the CDR3. Trimming removed 1 base at V and 2 bases at J, with 9 bases between. The DNA for the CDR3 is TGTGCCAGCAGTTTAGGAGACCCCCCCTACGAGCAGTACTTC. It is translated as CASSLGDPPYEQYF.

This clonotype was seen at least ten times. The CDR3 here is CASSLGGLGEQFF. The CDR3 bases are TGTGCCAGCAGCTTAGGGGGACTAGGGGAGCAGTTCTTC. The chain is built from TRBV7-9 and TRBJ2-1; 8 nucleotides agree with TRBD2. Trimming at V came to 1 base and at J to 10 bases, leaving 3 bases not matched to a gene. The CDR3 totals 13 residues. The germline CDR1 and CDR2 sequences are SEHNR and FQNEAQ (reference sequence).

This clonotype was recorded at least ten times. The rearrangement uses TRBV28 and TRBJ1-2; a weak D match, TRBD1 (5 bases). Germline V gene data show CDR1 as MDHEN and CDR2 as SYDVKM. Trimming took off 6 bases at V and 4 bases at J, with 12 bases between the two ends. The CDR3 is 13 residues long. As DNA, the CDR3 is TGTGCCAGCAGGGAGGGGAATGTCTATGGCTACACCTTC. Translating it yields CASREGNVYGYTF.

This clonotype was seen repeatedly, ten times or more. The V and J genes are TRBV20-1 and TRBJ2-7; perhaps TRBD2 as D (6 bases). This CDR3 has 14 residues. Germline CDR1 DFQATT, CDR2 SNEGSKA (reference sequence). Trimming took off 4 bases at V and 2 bases at J, with 15 bases between the two ends. The CDR3 region has the DNA TGCAGTGCTACCTCCGGGGGAAGGGCCTACGAGCAGTACTTC. This sequence encodes CSATSGGRAYEQYF.

This clonotype was recorded at least ten times. The gene calls are TRBV5-1 and TRBJ2-5; 7 bases match TRBD2. The CDR3 consists of 15 residues. In germline, CDR1 is SGHRS, CDR2 YFSETQ. V dropped 7 bases and J dropped 3; count of bases not matched to a gene: 12. The CDR3 DNA is TGCGCCAGCGCCCCTTACGCGGGAGTAAAAGAGACCCAGTACTTC. Translation gives CASAPYAGVKETQYF.

This clonotype was observed many times. The CDR3 region is CSATPVDRVDKNIQYF. In DNA, the CDR3 is TGCAGTGCTACCCCGGTGGACAGGGTCGACAAAAACATTCAGTACTTC. This chain connects TRBV20-1 to TRBJ2-4, with 8 bases that match TRBD1. V lost 4 bases and J lost 3; bases outside the gene matches: 11. The CDR3 loop spans 16 amino acids. Per the germline V gene, CDR1 is DFQATT and CDR2 is SNEGSKA (reference sequence).

This clonotype was recorded a few times. V usage is TRBV20-1 and J usage is TRBJ1-2; D may be TRBD1 (5 bases). This CDR3 comprises 15 residues. Germline V gene lookup returns CDR1 DFQATT and CDR2 SNEGSKA (reference sequence). The V end lost 0 bases, the J end lost 1 base, and 12 bases lay between the germline ends. CDR3 DNA: TGCAGTGCTAGAGATGCCAGGGCCAATAACTATGGCTACACCTTC. Translated, it gives CSARDARANNYGYTF.

The table lists this clonotype with many counts. The rearrangement links TRBV20-1 to TRBJ1-1; D is undetermined. The V gene lost 3 bases and the J gene lost 8 bases, with 13 bases spanning the gap. This CDR3 has 12 residues. Germline assignment: CDR1 DFQATT and CDR2 SNEGSKA (reference sequence). CDR3 loop: CSASGRVEEAFF. The CDR3 nucleotides read TGCAGTGCTAGCGGAAGGGTGGAGGAAGCTTTCTTT.

This clonotype was detected many times. The chain recombines TRBV20-1 with TRBJ2-5, with 8 bases matching TRBD2. The V and J ends lost 1 base and 2 bases, in that order; junction bases with no gene match: 3. Germline CDR1 DFQATT, CDR2 SNEGSKA (reference sequence). The CDR3 sequence is 14 residues long. DNA of the CDR3: TGCAGTGCTAGAGTGCAGCGGGGGCAAGAGACCCAGTACTTC. It yields the protein CSARVQRGQETQYF.